This T cell receptor (beta chain) was captured in a study of T-cell memory formation after mild COVID-19. Overall study context: Largely donor-specific TCR clusters were found.

The length of the CDR3 is 13 residues. Trimming removed 6 bases from V and 5 bases from J, with 14 bases in between. Germline assignment: CDR1 SQVTM and CDR2 ANQGSEA. Study-level points and caveats: Pre-infection memory held some responding clones, suggesting pre-existing cross-reactive T cells responded. Day 15 to 85 contracting clones showed balanced CD4/CD8; later expanders leaned CD4+. CD4+ contracting clones were found mainly in CM and EM, and CD8+ ones in EMRA.

Notes on this clonotype: No antigen is known for it.

TCRdb re-derived calls from the 5' RACE reads in MiXCR, one entry per CDR3 protein. The data show about 300,000 distinct CDR3 sequences, 15% to 20% seen once. Sequences were obtained from PBMCs or a T cell subset sorted from them (not recorded which). This sequence originates from a young man who had mild COVID-19 (a few samples of this study predate the infection). Cell type and time point are not known. This chain joins TRBV29-1 and TRBJ2-1; D uncertain. The CDR3 is CSVYSASHNEQFF. CDR3 nucleotide sequence: TGCAGCGTCTATTCAGCGTCCCACAATGAGCAGTTCTTC.